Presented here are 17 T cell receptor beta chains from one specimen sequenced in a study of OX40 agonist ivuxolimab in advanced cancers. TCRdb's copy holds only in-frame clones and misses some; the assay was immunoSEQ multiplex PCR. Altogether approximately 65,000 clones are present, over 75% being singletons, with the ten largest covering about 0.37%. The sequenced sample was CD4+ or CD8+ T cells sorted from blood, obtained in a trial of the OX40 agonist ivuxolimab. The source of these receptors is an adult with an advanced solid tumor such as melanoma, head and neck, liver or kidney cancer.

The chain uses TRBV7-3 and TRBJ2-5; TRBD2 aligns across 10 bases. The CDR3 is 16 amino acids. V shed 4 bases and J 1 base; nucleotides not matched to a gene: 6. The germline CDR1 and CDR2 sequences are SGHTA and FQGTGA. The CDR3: CASSSQRGGRQETQYF. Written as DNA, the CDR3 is TGTGCCAGCAGCTCCCAGCGGGGGGGCCGCCAAGAGACCCAGTACTTC.

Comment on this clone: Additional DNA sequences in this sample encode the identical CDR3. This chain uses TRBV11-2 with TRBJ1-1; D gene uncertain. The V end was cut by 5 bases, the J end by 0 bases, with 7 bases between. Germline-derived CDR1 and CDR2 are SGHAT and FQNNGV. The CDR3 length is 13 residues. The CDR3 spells CASSRSLNTEAFF. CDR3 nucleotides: TGTGCCAGCAGCCGTAGCCTGAACACTGAAGCTTTCTTT.

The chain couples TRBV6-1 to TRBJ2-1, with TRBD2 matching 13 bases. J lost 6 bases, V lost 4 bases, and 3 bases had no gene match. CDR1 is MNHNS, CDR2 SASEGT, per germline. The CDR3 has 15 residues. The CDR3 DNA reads TGTGCCAGCAGTGCCACTAGCGGGGGGGCCAATGAGCAGTTCTTC. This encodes CASSATSGGANEQFF.

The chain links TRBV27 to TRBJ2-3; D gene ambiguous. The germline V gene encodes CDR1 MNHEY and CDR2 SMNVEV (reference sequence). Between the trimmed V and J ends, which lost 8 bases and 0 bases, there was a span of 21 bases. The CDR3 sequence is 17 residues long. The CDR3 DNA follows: TGTGCCAGCCGTTACCTAAGCGCATCTCCTAGCACAGATACGCAGTATTTT. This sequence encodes CASRYLSASPSTDTQYF.

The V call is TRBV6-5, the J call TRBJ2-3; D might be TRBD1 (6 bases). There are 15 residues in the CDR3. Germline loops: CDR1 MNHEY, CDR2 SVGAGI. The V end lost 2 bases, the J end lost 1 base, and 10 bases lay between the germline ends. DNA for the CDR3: TGTGCCAGCAGTTACACCAGGGGCGGCACAGATACGCAGTATTTT. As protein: CASSYTRGGTDTQYF.

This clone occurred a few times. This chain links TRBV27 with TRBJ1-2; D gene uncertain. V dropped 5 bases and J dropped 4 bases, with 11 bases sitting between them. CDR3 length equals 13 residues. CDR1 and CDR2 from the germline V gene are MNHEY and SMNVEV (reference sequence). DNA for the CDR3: TGTGCCAGCAGTCCCAGTACGACCTATGGCTACACCTTC. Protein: CASSPSTTYGYTF.

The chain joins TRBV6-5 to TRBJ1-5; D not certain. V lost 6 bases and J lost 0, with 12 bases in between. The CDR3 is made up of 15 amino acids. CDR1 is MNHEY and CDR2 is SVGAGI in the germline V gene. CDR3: CASSPDPNSNQPQHF. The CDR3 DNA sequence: TGTGCCAGCAGCCCGGACCCCAATAGCAATCAGCCCCAGCATTTT.

CDR3 amino acids: CASSRTGETEAFF. The CDR3 DNA sequence: TGCGCCAGCAGTCGGACTGGGGAGACTGAAGCTTTCTTT. The chain recombines TRBV5-1 with TRBJ1-1; the D is unclear. V lost 5 bases and J lost 5, with 13 bases in between. Germline V CDR1 and CDR2: SGHRS, YFSETQ. The CDR3 has 13 residues.

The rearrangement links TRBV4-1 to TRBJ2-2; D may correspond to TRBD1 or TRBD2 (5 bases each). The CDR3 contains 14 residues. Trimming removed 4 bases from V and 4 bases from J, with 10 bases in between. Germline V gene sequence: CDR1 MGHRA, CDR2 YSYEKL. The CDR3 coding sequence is TGCGCCAGCAGCCTCGCCGGGACCACCGGGGAGCTGTTTTTT. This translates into CASSLAGTTGELFF.

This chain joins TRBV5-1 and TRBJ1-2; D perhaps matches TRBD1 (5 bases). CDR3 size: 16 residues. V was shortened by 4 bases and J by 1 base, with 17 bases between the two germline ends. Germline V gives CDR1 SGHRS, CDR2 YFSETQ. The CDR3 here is CASSRWTQSINYGYTF. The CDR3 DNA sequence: TGCGCCAGCAGCCGCTGGACACAGAGTATTAACTATGGCTACACCTTC. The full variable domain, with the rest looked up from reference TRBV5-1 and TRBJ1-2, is KAGVTQTPRYLIKTRGQQVTLSCSPISGHRSVSWYQQTPGQGLQFLFEYFSETQRNKGNFPGRFSGRQFSNSRSEMNVSTLELGDSALYLCASSRWTQSINYGYTFGSGTRLTVV.

The CDR3 DNA sequence: TGTGCCAGCAGCAAGGCGTCTCAGGGGGACACTGAAGCTTTCTTT. Translating it yields CASSKASQGDTEAFF. The gene calls are TRBV6-1 and TRBJ1-1, with 7 positions matching TRBD1. Trimming took 6 bases from V and 3 from J; bases not matched to a gene: 10. Per the germline V gene, CDR1 is MNHNS and CDR2 is SASEGT. This CDR3 spans 15 amino acids.

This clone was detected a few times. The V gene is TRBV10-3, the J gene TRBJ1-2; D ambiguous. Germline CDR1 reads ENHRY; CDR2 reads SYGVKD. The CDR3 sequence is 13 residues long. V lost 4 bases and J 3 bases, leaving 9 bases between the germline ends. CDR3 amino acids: CAISGGYDYGYTF. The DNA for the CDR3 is TGTGCCATCAGTGGAGGATATGACTATGGCTACACCTTC.

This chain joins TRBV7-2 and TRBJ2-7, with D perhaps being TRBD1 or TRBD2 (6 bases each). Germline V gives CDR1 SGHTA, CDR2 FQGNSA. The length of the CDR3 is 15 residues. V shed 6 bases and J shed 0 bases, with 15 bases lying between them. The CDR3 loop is CASSQGGLSSYEQYF. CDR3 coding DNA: TGTGCCAGCAGTCAAGGGGGGCTAAGCTCCTACGAGCAGTACTTC.

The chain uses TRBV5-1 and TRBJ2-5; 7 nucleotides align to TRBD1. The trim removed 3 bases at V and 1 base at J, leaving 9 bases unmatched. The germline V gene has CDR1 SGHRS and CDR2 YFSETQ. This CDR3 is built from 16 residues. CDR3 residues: CASSSTGRYSQETQYF. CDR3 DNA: TGCGCCAGCAGCTCGACAGGGCGGTACTCCCAAGAGACCCAGTACTTC.

The DNA of the CDR3 is TGTGCCAGCAGCTTAGAGACCGGGGAGCTGTTTTTT. It translates to CASSLETGELFF. The V gene is TRBV7-8, the J gene TRBJ2-2; D not certain. The CDR3 spans 12 residues. Trimming took 1 base from V and 5 from J, leaving 2 bases between them. CDR1 is SGHVS, CDR2 FQNEAQ, per germline.

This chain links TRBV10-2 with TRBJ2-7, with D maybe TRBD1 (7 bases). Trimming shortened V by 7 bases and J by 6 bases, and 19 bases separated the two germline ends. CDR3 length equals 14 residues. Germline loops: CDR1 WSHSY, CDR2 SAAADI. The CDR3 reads CASNIQGPRGEQYF. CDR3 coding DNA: TGCGCCAGCAACATACAGGGGCCGCGGGGCGAGCAGTACTTC.

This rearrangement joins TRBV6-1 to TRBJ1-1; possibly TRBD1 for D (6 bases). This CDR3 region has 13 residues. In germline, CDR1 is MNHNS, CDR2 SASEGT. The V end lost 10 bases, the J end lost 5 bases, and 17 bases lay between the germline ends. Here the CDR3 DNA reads TGTGCCAACAGGGATGGGGGAAGGACTGAAGCTTTCTTT. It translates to CANRDGGRTEAFF.